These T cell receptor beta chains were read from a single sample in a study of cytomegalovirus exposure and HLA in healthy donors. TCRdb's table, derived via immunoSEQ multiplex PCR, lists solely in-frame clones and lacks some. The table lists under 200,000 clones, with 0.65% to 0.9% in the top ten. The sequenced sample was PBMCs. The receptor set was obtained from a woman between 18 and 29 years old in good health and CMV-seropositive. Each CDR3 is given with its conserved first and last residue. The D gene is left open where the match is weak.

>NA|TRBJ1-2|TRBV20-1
CSARGLEGYTF
TGCAGTGCTAGAGGGCTCGAAGGCTACACCTTC
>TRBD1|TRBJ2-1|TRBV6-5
CASRRTGAGNEQFF
TGTGCCAGCAGGCGGACAGGGGCCGGGAATGAGCAGTTCTTC
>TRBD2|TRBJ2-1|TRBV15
CATSRATGLAGGADEQFF
TGTGCCACCAGCAGAGCTACGGGGCTAGCGGGGGGCGCGGATGAGCAGTTCTTC
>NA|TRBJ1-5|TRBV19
CASSIQGGRNQPQHF
TGTGCCAGTAGTATACAGGGAGGACGCAATCAGCCCCAGCATTTT
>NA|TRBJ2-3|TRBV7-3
CASSLRGSTDTQYF
TGTGCCAGCAGCTTAAGAGGTAGCACAGATACGCAGTATTTT
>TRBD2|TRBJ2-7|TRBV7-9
CASSRTSLTYEQYF
TGTGCCAGCAGTCGGACTAGCCTCACCTACGAGCAGTACTTC
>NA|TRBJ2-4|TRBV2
CASSAPQGAKNIQYF
TGTGCCAGCAGCGCCCCGCAGGGGGCCAAAAACATTCAGTACTTC
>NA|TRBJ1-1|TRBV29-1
CSVEDRSREAFF
TGCAGCGTTGAAGACCGGTCACGGGAAGCTTTCTTT
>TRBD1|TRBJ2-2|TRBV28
CATYRGTGELFF
TGTGCCACGTACAGGGGGACCGGGGAGCTGTTTTTT
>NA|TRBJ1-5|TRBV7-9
CASSPEGHSNQPQHF
TGTGCCAGCAGCCCCGAGGGACATAGCAATCAGCCCCAGCATTTT
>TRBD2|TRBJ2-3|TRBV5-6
CASSLLAGGVTDTQYF
TGTGCCAGCAGCTTGCTAGCGGGGGGGGTCACAGATACGCAGTATTTT
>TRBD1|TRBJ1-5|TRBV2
CASSDSGGQPQHF
TGTGCCAGCAGTGATTCAGGGGGTCAGCCCCAGCATTTT
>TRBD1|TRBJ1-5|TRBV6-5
CASSRTGGNQPQHF
TGTGCCAGCAGTCGGACAGGGGGCAATCAGCCCCAGCATTTT
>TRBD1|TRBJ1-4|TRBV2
CASRETDRDNEKLFF
TGTGCCAGCAGGGAAACTGACAGGGACAATGAAAAACTGTTTTTT
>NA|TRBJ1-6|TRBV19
CASSFDRNSPLHF
TGTGCCAGTAGTTTTGACAGGAATTCACCCCTCCACTTT
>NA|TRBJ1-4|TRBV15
CATSPRAQNEKLFF
TGTGCCACCAGCCCGAGGGCACAAAATGAAAAACTGTTTTTT
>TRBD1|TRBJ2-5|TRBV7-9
CASSIGTGEETQYF
TGTGCCAGCAGCATCGGGACAGGGGAAGAGACCCAGTACTTC
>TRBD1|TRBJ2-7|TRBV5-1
CASSLVRTGYSYEQYF
TGCGCCAGCAGCTTGGTCCGGACAGGGTACTCCTACGAGCAGTACTTC
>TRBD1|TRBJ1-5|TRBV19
CATRQGRNQPQHF
TGTGCCACCAGACAGGGCCGCAATCAGCCCCAGCATTTT
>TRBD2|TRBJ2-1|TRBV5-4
CASSAGGESSYNEQFF
TGTGCCAGCAGCGCGGGGGGCGAGAGCTCCTACAATGAGCAGTTCTTC
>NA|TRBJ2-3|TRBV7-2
CASTLSTDTQYF
TGTGCCAGCACCCTTAGCACAGATACGCAGTATTTT
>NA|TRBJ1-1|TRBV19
CASSRNPGMNTEAFF
TGTGCCAGTAGTCGGAATCCAGGCATGAACACTGAAGCTTTCTTT
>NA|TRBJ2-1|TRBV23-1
CASSRRGPPGPYNEQFF
TGCGCCAGCAGTCGTCGAGGGCCCCCGGGTCCTTACAATGAGCAGTTCTTC
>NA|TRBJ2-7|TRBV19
CASSIGGGAQYEQYF
TGTGCCAGTAGTATAGGTGGTGGGGCGCAATACGAGCAGTACTTC
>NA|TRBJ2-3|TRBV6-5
CASSYSKAGTDTQYF
TGTGCCAGCAGTTACTCGAAGGCAGGGACAGATACGCAGTATTTT
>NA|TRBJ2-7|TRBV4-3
CASSQDFPQDYEQYF
TGCGCCAGCAGCCAAGATTTTCCTCAGGACTACGAGCAGTACTTC
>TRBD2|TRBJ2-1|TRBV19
CASSIQASGRPKYNEQFF
TGTGCCAGTAGTATTCAAGCTAGCGGGAGGCCTAAGTACAATGAGCAGTTCTTC
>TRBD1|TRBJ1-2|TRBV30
CAQRSGTAKNYGYTF
TGTGCCCAGAGATCCGGGACAGCAAAAAACTATGGCTACACCTTC
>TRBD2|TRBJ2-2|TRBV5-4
CASRLLAGTNTGELFF
TGTGCCAGCAGGTTGCTAGCGGGAACGAACACCGGGGAGCTGTTTTTT
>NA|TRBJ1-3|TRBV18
CASSQDRTGNTIYF
TGTGCCAGCTCACAGGACAGAACTGGAAACACCATATATTTT
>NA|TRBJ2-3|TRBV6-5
CASSYSTSHAQYF
TGTGCCAGCAGTTACTCCACTAGCCATGCGCAGTATTTT
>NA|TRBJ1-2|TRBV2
CASCLASGDNYGYTF
TGTGCCAGCTGTTTAGCTTCAGGGGACAACTATGGCTACACCTTC
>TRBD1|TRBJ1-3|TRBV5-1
CASSPEAQGASGNTIYF
TGCGCCAGCAGCCCAGAGGCGCAGGGGGCTAGTGGAAACACCATATATTTT
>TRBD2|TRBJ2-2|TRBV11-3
CASSPRQLAGAGGELFF
TGTGCCAGCAGCCCGAGACAACTAGCGGGGGCCGGCGGGGAGCTGTTTTTT
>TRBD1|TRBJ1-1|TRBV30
CAWNRGPDTEAFF
TGTGCCTGGAACAGGGGGCCGGACACTGAAGCTTTCTTT
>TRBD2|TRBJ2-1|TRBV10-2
CASRETGTSSNEQFF
TGCGCCAGCAGGGAAACCGGGACTAGCAGCAATGAGCAGTTCTTC
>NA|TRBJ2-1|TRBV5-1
CASSLGPGLYNEQFF
TGCGCCAGCAGCTTGGGCCCAGGGCTCTACAATGAGCAGTTCTTC
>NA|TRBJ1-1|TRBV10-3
CAISFQGNTEAFF
TGTGCCATCAGCTTCCAGGGGAACACTGAAGCTTTCTTT
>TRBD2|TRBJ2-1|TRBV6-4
CASSDSETSDEQFF
TGTGCCAGCAGTGACTCTGAGACTAGCGATGAGCAGTTCTTC
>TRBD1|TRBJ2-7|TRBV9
CASSGGTAPIYEQYF
TGTGCCAGCAGCGGGGGGACAGCCCCCATCTACGAGCAGTACTTC
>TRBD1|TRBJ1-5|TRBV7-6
CASSLETGLFWPQHF
TGTGCCAGCAGCTTAGAGACAGGGCTTTTTTGGCCCCAGCATTTT
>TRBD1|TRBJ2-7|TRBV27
CASSPNGQVWYEQYF
TGTGCCAGCAGTCCCAATGGACAGGTATGGTACGAGCAGTACTTC
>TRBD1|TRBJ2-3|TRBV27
CASSLRDSTNTQYF
TGTGCCAGCAGTTTAAGGGACAGCACCAATACGCAGTATTTT
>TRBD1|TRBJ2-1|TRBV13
CASRRVPSGGYNEQFF
TGTGCCAGCAGGAGGGTTCCTTCAGGGGGTTACAATGAGCAGTTCTTC
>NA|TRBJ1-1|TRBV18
CASSPLGNRVNTEAFF
TGTGCCAGCTCACCACTTGGAAACAGGGTAAACACTGAAGCTTTCTTT
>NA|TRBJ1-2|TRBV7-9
CASSFKAGPYGYTF
TGTGCCAGCAGCTTTAAGGCAGGCCCCTATGGCTACACCTTC
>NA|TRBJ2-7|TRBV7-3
CASSLTGGSSYEQYF
TGTGCCAGCAGCTTAACGGGGGGAAGCTCCTACGAGCAGTACTTC
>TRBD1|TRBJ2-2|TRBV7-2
CASSSRQGRPGELFF
TGTGCCAGCAGCTCCCGACAGGGAAGGCCCGGGGAGCTGTTTTTT